The 21 T cell receptor beta chains reported below all come from one sample, sequenced in a study of T-cell memory formation after mild COVID-19. Using its own MiXCR run on the 5' RACE reads, TCRdb lists one record per CDR3 protein. The sample includes around 510,000 distinct CDR3 sequences, 20% to 25% of them seen just once. The sample taken for sequencing was PBMCs or a T cell subset sorted from them (not recorded which). The receptors come from an adult woman who had mild COVID-19 (a few samples of this study predate the infection). Cell type and time point are not known.

This clonotype was detected ten times or more. The chain links TRBV11-2 to TRBJ2-7; perhaps D is TRBD1 or TRBD2 (5 bases each). The CDR3 length is 15 residues. Trimming pared 6 bases from V and 0 bases from J, leaving 15 bases between. Looked up from germline, CDR1 is SGHAT and CDR2 is FQNNGV. The CDR3 DNA reads as TGTGCCAGCAGTCACCGGTGGGGGAGCTCCTACGAGCAGTACTTC. Amino acids: CASSHRWGSSYEQYF.

The genes are TRBV20-1 and TRBJ1-2; D might be TRBD1 (5 bases). CDR1 is DFQATT and CDR2 is SNEGSKA in the germline V gene (reference sequence). Trimming pared 3 bases from V and 2 bases from J, leaving 10 bases between. The CDR3 length is 13 residues. The DNA for the CDR3 is TGCAGTGCTAGCAAGACAGCCAACTATGGCTACACCTTC. Translation gives CSASKTANYGYTF.

This clonotype has a count of ten or more. The chain carries TRBV12-3 or TRBV12-4 and TRBJ2-7; no firm D call. The CDR3 has 12 amino acids. Deletions cut 5 bases from V and 3 bases from J, with 8 bases between. The CDR3 protein is CASSPEFYEQYF. The DNA of the CDR3 is TGTGCCAGCAGTCCCGAGTTCTACGAGCAGTACTTC.

This clonotype was picked up a small number of times. The chain has TRBV7-9 and TRBJ2-7, with D tentatively TRBD1 (6 bases). There are 14 residues in the CDR3. V shed 5 bases and J shed 2 bases, with 13 bases lying between them. Germline lookup yields CDR1 SEHNR and CDR2 FQNEAQ (reference sequence). CDR3 amino acids: CASSPRDNAYEQYF. The CDR3, as DNA: TGTGCCAGCAGCCCCCGGGACAACGCCTACGAGCAGTACTTC.

V gene TRBV4-1 combines with J gene TRBJ1-1, with D maybe TRBD1 (5 bases). Germline V gives CDR1 MGHRA, CDR2 YSYEKL. CDR3 length: 14 amino acids. V lost 8 bases, J lost 3 bases, and 16 bases lay in between. The CDR3 spells CASHPLRGYTEAFF. The CDR3 nucleotides are TGCGCCAGCCACCCATTGAGGGGCTACACTGAAGCTTTCTTT.

The V gene is TRBV6-6, the J gene TRBJ2-7, with D perhaps given as TRBD1 or TRBD2 (7 bases each). The V end was cut by 4 bases, the J end by 1 base, with 11 bases between. CDR1 is MNHNY and CDR2 is SVGAGI in the germline V gene (reference sequence). The CDR3 is 14 residues long. CDR3 DNA sequence: TGTGCCAGCAGTTCCCAGGGGGGGTCCTACGAGCAGTACTTC. Translated: CASSSQGGSYEQYF.

This chain uses TRBV25-1 with TRBJ2-5, with D perhaps matching TRBD2 (7 bases). Germline CDR1 is MGHDK and CDR2 is SYGVNS. The CDR3 spans 15 residues. V was clipped by 4 bases and J by 5 bases, with 17 bases between them. CDR3 sequence reads: CASSVGRPGGETQYF. CDR3 DNA: TGTGCCAGCAGTGTAGGCCGGCCGGGGGGCGAGACCCAGTACTTC.

This clonotype was seen a handful of times. This chain uses TRBV7-2 with TRBJ1-5; a weak D match, TRBD1 (5 bases). The germline gives CDR1 SGHTA, CDR2 FQGNSA. Trimming stripped 1 base from V and 1 base from J, with 14 bases between. This CDR3 is built from 17 residues. CDR3 nucleotides: TGTGCCAGCAGCTTAGAAGGCCCAGGGCGAAGCAATCAGCCCCAGCATTTT. Protein sequence: CASSLEGPGRSNQPQHF.

The chain's CDR3 is CASSYGPYLQGMNTEAFF. CDR3 sequence (DNA): TGTGCCAGCAGTTACGGCCCCTACTTACAGGGTATGAACACTGAAGCTTTCTTT. The chain joins TRBV6-5 to TRBJ1-1; perhaps TRBD1 as D (6 bases). The CDR3 length is 18 residues. V was cut by 2 bases and J by 0 bases, with 19 bases left in between. Germline assignment: CDR1 MNHEY and CDR2 SVGAGI.

The gene calls are TRBV6-7 and TRBJ2-7; 7 bases line up with TRBD1. TRBV6-7 is given ORF status, its function remaining uncertain. The CDR3 has 14 residues. Trimming at V came to 2 bases and at J to 2 bases, leaving 3 bases not matched to a gene. CDR3 nucleotide sequence: TGTGCCAGCAGTTACAACGGGACAGCCTACGAGCAGTACTTC. As protein: CASSYNGTAYEQYF.

This clonotype was counted between two and nine times. The rearrangement uses TRBV12-3 or TRBV12-4 and TRBJ1-1, with D maybe TRBD1 (6 bases). V lost 1 base and J lost 2, with 11 bases in between. This CDR3 spans 15 amino acids. This CDR3 is CASSLGRTVNTEAFF. The CDR3 DNA follows: TGTGCCAGCAGTTTAGGGCGGACAGTCAACACTGAAGCTTTCTTT.

This sequence joins TRBV7-9 and TRBJ2-2, with D possibly matching TRBD1 (5 bases). V lost 0 bases to trimming and J lost 4 bases, with 9 bases between them. Germline CDR1 reads SEHNR; CDR2 reads FQNEAQ (reference sequence). This CDR3 is 15 amino acids long. In nucleotides, the CDR3 is TGTGCCAGCAGCTTAGCTGACAGCTTCACCGGGGAGCTGTTTTTT. The encoded protein is CASSLADSFTGELFF.

The table lists this clonotype with a few counts. This chain uses TRBV10-3 with TRBJ1-4; 9 bases are a match to TRBD1. The germline V gene encodes CDR1 ENHRY and CDR2 SYGVKD. The CDR3 is 13 residues long. After removal of 6 bases from V and 8 bases from J, the junction contained 4 bases not matched to a gene. The CDR3 spells CAIRDRGGEKLFF. The DNA for the CDR3 is TGTGCCATCAGGGACAGGGGAGGCGAAAAACTGTTTTTT.

This clonotype was observed a handful of times. The chain recombines TRBV29-1 with TRBJ2-1; D is tentatively TRBD1 or TRBD2 (5 bases each). V lost 7 bases and J 7 bases, leaving 11 bases between the germline ends. The CDR3 is 11 residues long. Germline loops: CDR1 SQVTM, CDR2 ANQGSEA. For the CDR3, the DNA is TGCAGCGCGGGACCCCTAAATGAGCAGTTCTTC. Translating gives CSAGPLNEQFF.

This clonotype came up many times. The gene calls are TRBV4-3 and TRBJ2-3; possible D gene TRBD2, 6 bases. CDR1 is LGHNA, CDR2 YSLEER, per germline. The CDR3 has 16 residues. V shed 0 bases and J shed 2 bases, with 12 bases lying between them. The CDR3 protein is CASSQDGGFSTDTQYF. The DNA for the CDR3 is TGCGCCAGCAGCCAAGATGGGGGGTTCTCCACAGATACGCAGTATTTT.

The rearrangement uses TRBV5-1 and TRBJ1-6; perhaps TRBD1 as D (6 bases). Germline V gene sequence: CDR1 SGHRS, CDR2 YFSETQ. The ends were cut back, 6 bases at V and 3 bases at J, with 10 bases in the middle. CDR3 size: 14 residues. In nucleotides, the CDR3 is TGCGCCAGCAACGCAGGGGACTATAATTCACCCCTCCACTTT. This translates into CASNAGDYNSPLHF.

This clonotype was seen many times. V and J are TRBV29-1 and TRBJ2-7; 10 nucleotides match TRBD1. The CDR3 consists of 14 residues. The germline V gene encodes CDR1 SQVTM and CDR2 ANQGSEA. Unmatched junction bases numbered 11, after V lost 7 bases and J lost 5 bases. The CDR3 region is CSATRQGASDEQYF. The CDR3 DNA is TGCAGCGCAACCCGACAGGGGGCGTCCGACGAGCAGTACTTC.

The chain couples TRBV9 to TRBJ2-2; D may be TRBD2 (5 bases). The V and J ends lost 1 base and 3 bases respectively, with 13 bases between them. The CDR3 extends over 16 amino acids. The germline CDR1 and CDR2 sequences are SGDLS and YYNGEE. The CDR3 DNA sequence: TGTGCCAGCAGCGTACGAGGGAGCTACGACACCGGGGAGCTGTTTTTT. It translates to CASSVRGSYDTGELFF.

The genes are TRBV9 and TRBJ1-2, with D tentatively TRBD1 (6 bases). V dropped 4 bases and J dropped 8 bases, with 15 bases sitting between them. Germline V gene lookup returns CDR1 SGDLS and CDR2 YYNGEE. The CDR3 extends over 13 amino acids. The CDR3 sequence: CASSQGNRAGYTF. DNA of the CDR3: TGTGCCAGCAGCCAGGGGAACAGGGCGGGCTACACCTTC.

This chain connects TRBV3-1 to TRBJ2-1; 7 bases align to TRBD1. CDR1 LGHDT and CDR2 YNNKEL come from the germline V gene (reference sequence). CDR3 length: 13 amino acids. J was trimmed by 8 bases and V by 1 base; bases with no gene match: 2. The CDR3 bases are TGTGCCAGCAGCCAAGGGCAGGGGGATGAGCAGTTCTTC. This encodes CASSQGQGDEQFF.

The sample holds a few counts of this clonotype. The chain carries TRBV7-9 and TRBJ2-1; 8 nucleotides align to TRBD2. Germline CDR1 reads SEHNR; CDR2 reads FQNEAQ (reference sequence). The CDR3 is made up of 18 amino acids. J lost 1 base, V lost 1 base, and 9 bases had no gene match. DNA for the CDR3: TGTGCCAGCAGCTTAGTGCGACTAGCGAGACTATCCTACAATGAGCAGTTCTTC. Translating gives CASSLVRLARLSYNEQFF.